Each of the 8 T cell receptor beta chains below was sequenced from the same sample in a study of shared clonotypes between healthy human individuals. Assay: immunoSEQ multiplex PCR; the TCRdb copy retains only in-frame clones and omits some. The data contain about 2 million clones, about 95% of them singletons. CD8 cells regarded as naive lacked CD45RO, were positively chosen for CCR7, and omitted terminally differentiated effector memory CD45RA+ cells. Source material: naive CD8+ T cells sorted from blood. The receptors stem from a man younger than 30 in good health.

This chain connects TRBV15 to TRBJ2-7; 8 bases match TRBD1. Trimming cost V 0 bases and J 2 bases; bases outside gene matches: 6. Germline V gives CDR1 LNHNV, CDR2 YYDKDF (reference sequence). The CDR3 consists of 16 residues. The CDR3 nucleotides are TGTGCCACCAGCAGAGATGAAGGACAGGGTGCCTACGAGCAGTACTTC. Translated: CATSRDEGQGAYEQYF.

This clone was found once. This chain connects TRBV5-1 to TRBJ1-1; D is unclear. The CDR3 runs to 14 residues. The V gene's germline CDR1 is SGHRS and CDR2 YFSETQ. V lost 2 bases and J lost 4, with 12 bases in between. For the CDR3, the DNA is TGCGCCAGCAGCTTCCGGCACATTGGCACTGAAGCTTTCTTT. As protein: CASSFRHIGTEAFF.

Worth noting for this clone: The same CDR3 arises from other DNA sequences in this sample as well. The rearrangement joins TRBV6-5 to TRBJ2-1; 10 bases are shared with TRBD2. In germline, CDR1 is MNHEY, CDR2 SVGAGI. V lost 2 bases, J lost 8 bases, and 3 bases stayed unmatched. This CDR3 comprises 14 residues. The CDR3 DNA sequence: TGTGCCAGCAGTTACGGCCTAGCGGGAGATGAGCAGTTCTTC. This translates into CASSYGLAGDEQFF.

The CDR3 region is CASSLAVDAEAFF. The CDR3 DNA is TGTGCCAGCAGCTTAGCGGTGGACGCTGAAGCTTTCTTT. The genes are TRBV7-6 and TRBJ1-1; the D is unclear. The length of the CDR3 is 13 residues. V was pared by 0 bases and J by 6 bases, with 8 bases between. Germline CDR1 SGHVS, CDR2 FNYEAQ.

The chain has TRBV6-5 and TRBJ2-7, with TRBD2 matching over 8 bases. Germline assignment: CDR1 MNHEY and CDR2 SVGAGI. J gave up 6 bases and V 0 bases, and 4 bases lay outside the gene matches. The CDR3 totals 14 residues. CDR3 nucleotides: TGTGCCAGCAGTTACTCCCAGCGGGGGTTCGAGCAGTACTTC. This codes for CASSYSQRGFEQYF.

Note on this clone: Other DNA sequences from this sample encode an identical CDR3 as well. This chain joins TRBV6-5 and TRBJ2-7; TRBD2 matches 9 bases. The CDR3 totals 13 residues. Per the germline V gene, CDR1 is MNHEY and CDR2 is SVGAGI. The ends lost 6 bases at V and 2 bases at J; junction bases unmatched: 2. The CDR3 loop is CASRLAGAYEQYF. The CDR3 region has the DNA TGTGCCAGCAGACTAGCGGGTGCCTACGAGCAGTACTTC.

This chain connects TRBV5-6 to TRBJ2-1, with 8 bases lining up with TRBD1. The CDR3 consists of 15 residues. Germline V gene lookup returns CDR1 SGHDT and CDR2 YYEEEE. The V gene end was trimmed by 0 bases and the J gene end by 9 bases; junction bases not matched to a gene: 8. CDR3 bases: TGTGCCAGCAGCTTGGCCGGACAGGGTCTTGGTGAGCAGTTCTTC. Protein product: CASSLAGQGLGEQFF.

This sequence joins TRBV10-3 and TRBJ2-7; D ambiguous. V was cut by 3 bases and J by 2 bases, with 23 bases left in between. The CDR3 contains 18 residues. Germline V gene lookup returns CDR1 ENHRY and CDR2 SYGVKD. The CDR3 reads CAISDLVPFADGTYEQYF. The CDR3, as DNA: TGTGCCATCAGTGATCTCGTCCCCTTTGCGGACGGTACCTACGAGCAGTACTTC.